The 29 T cell receptor beta chains reported below all come from one sample, sequenced in a study of T cell repertoires in cytomegalovirus infection. These receptors' antigens are unknown. TCRdb re-called the reads through MiXCR, storing one row per CDR3 protein. Among roughly 310,000 distinct CDR3 sequences listed, approximately 32% were seen once. The sample was cultured PBMCs, taken from culture after CMV antigen stimulation. The receptors were gathered from a human donor in good health (CMV status not recorded). Some clones in this sample may be carry-over from other donors' samples.

This chain connects TRBV27 to TRBJ1-2; perhaps TRBD1 as D (5 bases). This CDR3 comprises 11 residues. Trimming left V 5 bases short and J 7 bases short, with 8 bases between. Germline V gene data show CDR1 as MNHEY and CDR2 as SMNVEV (reference sequence). This CDR3 is CASSGTGGYTF. As DNA, the CDR3 is TGTGCCAGCAGTGGGACCGGTGGCTACACCTTC.

In this sample, this clonotype turned up a few times. V and J are TRBV11-2 and TRBJ2-3; TRBD2 is a possible D gene (5 bases). Germline lookup yields CDR1 SGHAT and CDR2 FQNNGV. The CDR3 is 14 amino acids. Between the trimmed V and J ends, which lost 5 bases and 1 base, there was a span of 10 bases. The CDR3 DNA reads TGTGCCAGCAGCCCAATACTAGGCACAGATACGCAGTATTTT. Translating gives CASSPILGTDTQYF.

The rearrangement uses TRBV20-1 and TRBJ1-5; 8 nucleotides line up with TRBD1. CDR1 and CDR2 from the germline V gene are DFQATT and SNEGSKA (reference sequence). The CDR3 runs to 15 residues. Unmatched junction bases numbered 10, after V lost 4 bases and J lost 5 bases. CDR3 sequence (DNA): TGCAGTGCTACGACAGGGGAAGAGGTGGATCAGCCCCAGCATTTT. Translating gives CSATTGEEVDQPQHF.

This clonotype was seen a few times. CDR3 sequence: CASSQAGTGQPQHF. In DNA, the CDR3 is TGTGCCAGCAGCCAAGCAGGGACGGGGCAGCCCCAGCATTTT. The J gene is TRBJ1-5, the V gene TRBV3-1; D possibly corresponds to TRBD1 (5 bases). Germline V CDR1 and CDR2: LGHDT, YNNKEL (reference sequence). The CDR3 has 14 amino acids. Trimming took off 1 base at V and 7 bases at J, with 11 bases between the two ends. The whole variable domain, remainder taken from reference TRBV3-1 and TRBJ1-5, is DTAVSQTPKYLVTQMGNDKSIKCEQNLGHDTMYWYKQDSKKFLKIMFSYNNKELIINETVPNRFSPKSPDKAHLNLHINSLELGDSAVYFCASSQAGTGQPQHFGDGTRLSIL.

Concerning this clonotype: This sequence may be a read error, since a much larger clone differs from it by one base. The V and J genes are TRBV7-2 and TRBJ1-5; D gene unclear. CDR3 length equals 14 residues. Looked up from germline, CDR1 is SGHTA and CDR2 is FQGNSA. The CDR3: CVTQRQISNQPQHF. The CDR3, as DNA: TGTGTCACCCAACGGCAGATAAGCAATCAGCCCCAGCATTTT.

This clonotype occurred a few times. The rearrangement joins TRBV11-2 to TRBJ1-6; 7 bases match TRBD1. The germline CDR1 and CDR2 sequences are SGHAT and FQNNGV. With V trimmed by 3 bases and J by 9 bases, 5 bases remained unmatched. CDR3 length: 14 amino acids. This CDR3 reads CASSFTGEGSPLHF. CDR3 bases: TGTGCCAGCAGCTTTACAGGGGAGGGTTCACCCCTCCACTTT.

This clonotype was picked up a small number of times. The CDR3 here is CASSQATLLQETQYF. CDR3 sequence (DNA): TGTGCCAGCAGCCAAGCGACCCTTTTACAAGAGACCCAGTACTTC. This chain links TRBV14 with TRBJ2-5; D unclear. CDR1 and CDR2 from the germline V gene are SGHDN and FVKESK. There are 15 residues in the CDR3. Trimming cost V 1 base and J 2 bases, with 11 bases left between them. Full variable domain (remainder filled in from reference TRBV14 and TRBJ2-5): EAGVTQFPSHSVIEKGQTVTLRCDPISGHDNLYWYRRVMGKEIKFLLHFVKESKQDESGMPNNRFLAERTGGTYSTLKVQPAELEDSGVYFCASSQATLLQETQYFGPGTRLLVL.

Only a few counts were recorded for this clonotype. The chain recombines TRBV11-2 with TRBJ2-5; D unresolved. Deletions cut 2 bases from V and 5 bases from J, with 9 bases between. Germline loops: CDR1 SGHAT, CDR2 FQNNGV. CDR3 size: 13 residues. In nucleotides, the CDR3 is TGTGCCAGCAGCTTATTGGTGGAGGAGACCCAGTACTTC. It encodes CASSLLVEETQYF.

This chain joins TRBV2 and TRBJ1-1, with D maybe TRBD1 (6 bases). Germline lookup yields CDR1 SNHLY and CDR2 FYNNEI. The CDR3 has 14 residues. V was shortened by 3 bases and J by 4 bases, with 12 bases between the two germline ends. This CDR3 reads CASSELVGGTEAFF. CDR3 coding DNA: TGTGCCAGCAGTGAGTTGGTAGGGGGCACTGAAGCTTTCTTT.

The sample holds a few counts of this clonotype. The rearrangement uses TRBV7-9 and TRBJ2-7; 16 bases line up with TRBD2. The junction had 4 bases not matched to a gene; V was cut back by 5 bases and J by 0 bases. CDR3 size: 17 residues. The germline CDR1 and CDR2 sequences are SEHNR and FQNEAQ (reference sequence). Here the CDR3 reads CASSGTSGGGISYEQYF. DNA for the CDR3: TGTGCCAGCAGCGGGACTAGCGGGGGGGGGATCTCCTACGAGCAGTACTTC.

The V and J genes are TRBV9 and TRBJ1-1; 7 bases align to TRBD1. V shed 4 bases, J shed 4 bases, and the junction held 7 bases outside the gene matches. This CDR3 comprises 14 residues. Germline-derived CDR1 and CDR2 are SGDLS and YYNGEE. CDR3 residues: CASSTLQGSTEAFF. CDR3 coding DNA: TGTGCCAGCAGCACCCTACAGGGGAGCACTGAAGCTTTCTTT.

The V gene is TRBV10-3, the J gene TRBJ1-1; 9 nucleotides line up with TRBD1. From germline, CDR1 is ENHRY and CDR2 SYGVKD. CDR3 length equals 17 residues. The J segment lost 1 base and the V segment lost 3 bases, leaving 9 bases of the junction unmatched. In nucleotides, the CDR3 is TGTGCCATCAGTGATTTGGGGGACAGGGTTGGGAACACTGAAGCTTTCTTT. Its protein product is CAISDLGDRVGNTEAFF.

The rearrangement links TRBV5-4 to TRBJ1-4, with D possibly being TRBD1 (5 bases). V lost 2 bases to trimming and J lost 4 bases, with 15 bases between them. This CDR3 region has 16 residues. Germline V gives CDR1 SGHNT, CDR2 YYREEE (reference sequence). Here the CDR3 reads CASSFGSGLGNEKLFF. The CDR3 DNA follows: TGTGCCAGCAGCTTCGGTTCAGGGCTGGGTAATGAAAAACTGTTTTTT. The full variable domain, with the rest looked up from reference TRBV5-4 and TRBJ1-4, is ETGVTQSPTHLIKTRGQQVTLRCSSQSGHNTVSWYQQALGQGPQFIFQYYREEENGRGNFPPRFSGLQFPNYSSELNVNALELDDSALYLCASSFGSGLGNEKLFFGSGTQLSVL.

This clonotype was observed many times. The chain employs TRBV12-3 or TRBV12-4 and TRBJ2-7, with a possible D match to TRBD1 (6 bases). With 6 bases removed from V and 0 bases from J, the gap between germline ends came to 9 bases. This CDR3 is built from 13 residues. The CDR3 here is CASRRGSSYEQYF. Here the CDR3 DNA reads TGTGCCAGCAGGAGGGGGAGCTCCTACGAGCAGTACTTC.

This clonotype was observed a few times. The gene calls are TRBV12-3 or TRBV12-4 and TRBJ2-2, with TRBD1 identical over 9 bases. The CDR3 runs to 18 residues. Losses at the gene ends were 3 bases for V and 3 bases for J; bases not matched to a gene: 11. The CDR3 reads CASSFRIPGQGHTGELFF. Written as DNA, the CDR3 is TGTGCCAGCAGTTTTAGGATCCCGGGACAGGGTCACACCGGGGAGCTGTTTTTT.

The chain carries TRBV24-1 and TRBJ2-1; TRBD1 might be the D (6 bases). CDR3 size: 16 residues. Germline CDR1 and CDR2: KGHDR and SFDVKD. V lost 0 bases and J 0 bases, leaving 8 bases between the germline ends. CDR3 nucleotides: TGTGCCACCAGTGATTTGCAGGGGAGCTCCTACAATGAGCAGTTCTTC. Its translation: CATSDLQGSSYNEQFF.

The rearrangement links TRBV5-6 to TRBJ2-1; 9 positions match TRBD2. The CDR3 is made up of 16 amino acids. V dropped 1 base and J dropped 4; count of bases not matched to a gene: 6. Germline loops: CDR1 SGHDT, CDR2 YYEEEE. CDR3 in DNA: TGTGCCAGCAGCTTGACTAGCGGGTGGTTGTACAATGAGCAGTTCTTC. Amino acid sequence: CASSLTSGWLYNEQFF.

The sample holds a few counts of this clonotype. The chain links TRBV11-3 to TRBJ2-1; 10 positions agree with TRBD2. The CDR3 is 17 residues long. Germline loops: CDR1 SGHNT, CDR2 YENEEA. Trimming removed 1 base from V and 8 bases from J; junction bases left unmatched: 11. The CDR3 sequence: CASSLGSGSGRTDEQFF. For the CDR3, the DNA is TGTGCCAGCAGCTTAGGTTCTGGTAGCGGGAGGACGGATGAGCAGTTCTTC. The entire variable domain, with the rest obtained from reference TRBV11-3 and TRBJ2-1, is as follows: EAGVVQSPRYKIIEKKQPVAFWCNPISGHNTLYWYLQNLGQGPELLIRYENEEAVDDSQLPKDRFSAERLKGVDSTLKIQPAELGDSAVYLCASSLGSGSGRTDEQFFGPGTRLTVL.

This clonotype was seen many times. The J gene is TRBJ1-1, the V gene TRBV7-9; TRBD1 is a possible D gene (6 bases). Germline loops: CDR1 SEHNR, CDR2 FQNEAQ (reference sequence). V lost 3 bases and J 2 bases, leaving 10 bases between the germline ends. The CDR3 runs to 14 residues. The CDR3 region is CASSFSGENTEAFF. Written as DNA, the CDR3 is TGTGCCAGCAGCTTTTCAGGGGAAAACACTGAAGCTTTCTTT.

The CDR3 spells CASSLPVSGRVYNEQFF. CDR3 coding DNA: TGTGCCAGCAGCTTGCCCGTAAGCGGGAGAGTTTACAATGAGCAGTTCTTC. This sequence joins TRBV7-2 and TRBJ2-1; 8 nucleotides match TRBD2. J gave up 4 bases and V 3 bases, and 11 bases lay outside the gene matches. This CDR3 region has 17 residues. The germline V gene encodes CDR1 SGHTA and CDR2 FQGNSA.

This chain uses TRBV15 with TRBJ2-5, with D perhaps matching TRBD2 (5 bases). The V gene's germline CDR1 is LNHNV and CDR2 YYDKDF (reference sequence). The V end lost 1 base, the J end lost 7 bases, and 10 bases lay between the germline ends. The CDR3 has 13 residues. The CDR3, as DNA: TGTGCCACCAGCAGAGCGGGGATCGGGACCCAGTACTTC. Protein: CATSRAGIGTQYF. The full variable domain, completed using reference TRBV15 and TRBJ2-5, is DAMVIQNPRYQVTQFGKPVTLSCSQTLNHNVMYWYQQKSSQAPKLLFHYYDKDFNNEADTPDNFQSRRPNTSFCFLDIRSPGLGDTAMYLCATSRAGIGTQYFGPGTRLLVL.

The genes are TRBV5-4 and TRBJ2-7; TRBD2 matches at 12 bases. CDR3 size: 14 residues. Germline CDR1 is SGHNT and CDR2 is YYREEE (reference sequence). The junction had 5 bases not matched to a gene; V was cut back by 4 bases and J by 6 bases. The CDR3 sequence is CASSARLAGAEQYF. CDR3 sequence (DNA): TGTGCCAGCAGCGCCCGACTAGCGGGGGCCGAGCAGTACTTC.

The V call is TRBV18, the J call TRBJ2-6, with D hard to call. The germline V gene encodes CDR1 KGHSH and CDR2 LQKENI. The ends were cut back, 2 bases at V and 0 bases at J, with 5 bases in the middle. CDR3 length equals 15 residues. CDR3 protein: CASSPYASGANVLTF. DNA of the CDR3: TGTGCCAGCTCACCATACGCCTCTGGGGCCAACGTCCTGACTTTC.

The rearrangement links TRBV2 to TRBJ1-6; a possible D gene is TRBD1 (5 bases). The CDR3 is 13 residues long. The V and J ends lost 6 bases and 9 bases respectively, with 12 bases between them. Per the germline V gene, CDR1 is SNHLY and CDR2 is FYNNEI. The CDR3 DNA sequence: TGTGCCAGCAGGACCTCAGGGAGTTCACCCCTCCACTTT. Encoded protein: CASRTSGSSPLHF.

This chain joins TRBV2 and TRBJ2-7; TRBD1 aligns across 8 bases. CDR1 and CDR2 (germline): SNHLY, FYNNEI. V was pared by 6 bases and J by 2 bases, with 6 bases of the junction left unmatched. This CDR3 region has 14 residues. The DNA for the CDR3 is TGTGCCAGCAGGGGGACAGGTCCTACCTACGAGCAGTACTTC. Amino acid sequence: CASRGTGPTYEQYF.

Many counts were recorded for this clonotype. The CDR3 reads CSVGDRATYEQYF. CDR3 coding DNA: TGCAGCGTTGGGGACAGGGCCACCTACGAGCAGTACTTC. This chain joins TRBV29-1 and TRBJ2-7; 9 bases agree with TRBD1. Trimming at V came to 4 bases and at J to 2 bases, leaving 3 bases not matched to a gene. CDR3 length equals 13 residues. From germline, CDR1 is SQVTM and CDR2 ANQGSEA.

This clonotype has ten or more counts. The V and J genes are TRBV6-1 and TRBJ2-2; tentative D call: TRBD2 (5 bases). V lost 6 bases and J 2 bases, leaving 10 bases between the germline ends. Germline V gene data show CDR1 as MNHNS and CDR2 as SASEGT. The CDR3 sequence is 14 residues long. CDR3 bases: TGTGCCAGCAGGGTAGACTATAACACCGGGGAGCTGTTTTTT. It translates to CASRVDYNTGELFF.

This clonotype was counted ten times or more. The rearrangement uses TRBV7-8 and TRBJ2-7; D is unclear. The CDR3 is made up of 13 amino acids. V was cut by 3 bases and J by 0 bases, with 6 bases left in between. Germline-derived CDR1 and CDR2 are SGHVS and FQNEAQ. In nucleotides, the CDR3 is TGTGCCAGCAGCTTCGTGTCCTCCTACGAGCAGTACTTC. It codes for CASSFVSSYEQYF.

This sequence joins TRBV29-1 and TRBJ2-1, with D perhaps TRBD1 or TRBD2 (6 bases each). CDR1 and CDR2 (germline): SQVTM, ANQGSEA. The V end was cut by 4 bases, the J end by 3 bases, with 13 bases between. The CDR3 extends over 14 amino acids. The CDR3: CSVVGGRSYNEQFF. The CDR3 DNA reads TGCAGCGTTGTGGGGGGCAGAAGCTACAATGAGCAGTTCTTC.